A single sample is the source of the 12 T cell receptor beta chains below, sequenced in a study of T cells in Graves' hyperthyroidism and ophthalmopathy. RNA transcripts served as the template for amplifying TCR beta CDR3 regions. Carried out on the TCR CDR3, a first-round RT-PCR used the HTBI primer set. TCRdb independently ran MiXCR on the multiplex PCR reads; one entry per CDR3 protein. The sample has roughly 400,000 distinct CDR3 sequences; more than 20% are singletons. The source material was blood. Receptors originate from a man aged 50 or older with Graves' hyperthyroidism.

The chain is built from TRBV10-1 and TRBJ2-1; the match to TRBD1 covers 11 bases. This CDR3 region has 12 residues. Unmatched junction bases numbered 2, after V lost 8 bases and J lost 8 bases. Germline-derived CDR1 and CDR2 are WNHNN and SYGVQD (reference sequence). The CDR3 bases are TGCGCCAGCGGGGGACAGGGGGATGAGCAGTTCTTC. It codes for CASGGQGDEQFF.

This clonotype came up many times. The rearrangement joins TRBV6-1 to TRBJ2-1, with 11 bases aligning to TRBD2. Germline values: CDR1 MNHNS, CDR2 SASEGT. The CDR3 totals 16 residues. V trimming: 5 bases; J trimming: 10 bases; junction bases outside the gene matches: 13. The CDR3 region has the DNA TGTGCCAGCAGTTCAACGACTAGCGGGACAACGCCCGAGCAGTTCTTC. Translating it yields CASSSTTSGTTPEQFF.

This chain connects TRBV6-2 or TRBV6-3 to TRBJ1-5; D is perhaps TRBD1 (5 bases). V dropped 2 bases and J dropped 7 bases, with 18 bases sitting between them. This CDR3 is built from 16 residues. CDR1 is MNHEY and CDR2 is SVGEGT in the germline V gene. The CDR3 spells CASSYTLQGGRQPQHF. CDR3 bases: TGTGCCAGCAGTTACACTCTCCAGGGAGGAAGGCAGCCCCAGCATTTT.

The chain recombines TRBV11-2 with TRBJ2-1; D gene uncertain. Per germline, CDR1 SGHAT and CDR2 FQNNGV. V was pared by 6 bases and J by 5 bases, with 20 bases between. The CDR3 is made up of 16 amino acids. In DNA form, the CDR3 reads TGTGCCAGCAGTGAAATCCTAGGAGTAGAAAACAATGAGCAGTTCTTC. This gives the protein CASSEILGVENNEQFF.

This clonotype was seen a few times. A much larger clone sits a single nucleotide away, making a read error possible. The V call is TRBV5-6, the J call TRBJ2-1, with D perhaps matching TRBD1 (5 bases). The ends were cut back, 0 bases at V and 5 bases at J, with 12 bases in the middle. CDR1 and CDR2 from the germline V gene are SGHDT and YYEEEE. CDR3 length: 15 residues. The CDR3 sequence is CASSLDRLDHNEQFF. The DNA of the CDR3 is TGTGCCAGCAGCTTGGACAGGCTCGACCACAATGAGCAGTTCTTC. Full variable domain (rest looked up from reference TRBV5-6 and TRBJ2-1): DAGVTQSPTHLIKTRGQQVTLRCSPKSGHDTVSWYQQALGQGPQFIFQYYEEEERQRGNFPDRFSGHQFPNYSSELNVNALLLGDSALYLCASSLDRLDHNEQFFGPGTRLTVL.

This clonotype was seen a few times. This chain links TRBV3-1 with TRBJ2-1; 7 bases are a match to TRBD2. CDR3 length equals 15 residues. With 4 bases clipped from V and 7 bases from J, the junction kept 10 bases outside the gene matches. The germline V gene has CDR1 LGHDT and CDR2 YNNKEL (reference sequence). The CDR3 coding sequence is TGTGCCAGCAGCCCCGGACCGCCCGGGAGGAATGAGCAGTTCTTC. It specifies CASSPGPPGRNEQFF.

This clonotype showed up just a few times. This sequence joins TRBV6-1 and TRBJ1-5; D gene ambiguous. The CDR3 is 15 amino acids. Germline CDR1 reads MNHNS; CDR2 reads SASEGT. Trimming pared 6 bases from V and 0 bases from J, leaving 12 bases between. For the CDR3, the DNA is TGTGCCAGCAGACCTGGACGGAATAGCAATCAGCCCCAGCATTTT. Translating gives CASRPGRNSNQPQHF.

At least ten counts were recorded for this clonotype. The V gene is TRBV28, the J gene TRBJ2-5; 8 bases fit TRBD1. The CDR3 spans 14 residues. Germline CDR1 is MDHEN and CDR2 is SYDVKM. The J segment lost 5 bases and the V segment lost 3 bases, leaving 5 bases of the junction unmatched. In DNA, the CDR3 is TGTGCCAGCAGTTTGCAGGGGGCTGGGGAGACCCAGTACTTC. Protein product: CASSLQGAGETQYF.

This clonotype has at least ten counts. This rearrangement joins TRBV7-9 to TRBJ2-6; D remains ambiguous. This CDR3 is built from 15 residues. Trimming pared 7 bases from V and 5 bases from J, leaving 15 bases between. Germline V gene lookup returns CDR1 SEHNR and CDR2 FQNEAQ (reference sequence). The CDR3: CASILTPLRANVLTF. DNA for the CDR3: TGTGCCAGCATCCTGACACCCCTGAGGGCCAACGTCCTGACTTTC. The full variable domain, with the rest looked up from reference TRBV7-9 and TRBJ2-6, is DTGVSQNPRHKITKRGQNVTFRCDPISEHNRLYWYRQTLGQGPEFLTYFQNEAQLEKSRLLSDRFSAERPKGSFSTLEIQRTEQGDSAMYLCASILTPLRANVLTFGAGSRLTVL.

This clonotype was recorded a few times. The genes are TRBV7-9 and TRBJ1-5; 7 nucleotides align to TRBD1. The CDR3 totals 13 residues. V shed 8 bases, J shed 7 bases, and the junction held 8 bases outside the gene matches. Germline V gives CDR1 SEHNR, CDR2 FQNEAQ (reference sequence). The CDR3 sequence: CASGRGLGQPQHF. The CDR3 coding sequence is TGTGCCAGCGGAAGGGGGCTTGGCCAGCCCCAGCATTTT.

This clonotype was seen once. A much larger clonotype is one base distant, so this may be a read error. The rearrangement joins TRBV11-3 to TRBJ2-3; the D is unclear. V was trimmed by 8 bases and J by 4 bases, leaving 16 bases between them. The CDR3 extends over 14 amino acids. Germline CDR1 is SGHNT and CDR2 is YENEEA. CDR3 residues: CASGSDWKADTQYF. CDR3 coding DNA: TGTGCCAGCGGTTCAGACTGGAAGGCAGATACGCAGTATTTT.

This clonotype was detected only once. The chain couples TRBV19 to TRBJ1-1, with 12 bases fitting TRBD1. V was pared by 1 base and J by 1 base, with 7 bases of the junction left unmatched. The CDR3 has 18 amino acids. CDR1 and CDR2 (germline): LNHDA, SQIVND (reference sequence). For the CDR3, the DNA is TGTGCCAGTAGTATAGGCCGGGACAGGGGGCGACGGAACACTGAAGCTTTCTTT. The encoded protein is CASSIGRDRGRRNTEAFF.